This T cell receptor (beta chain) was obtained from a study of molecular identifiers for immune sequencing clone quantification (dated by TCRdb to the late 2010s). Context from the whole study: For a replicate experiment, the RNA from either approximately 20,000 or 100,000 naive CD8 T cells was divided into five aliquots, and four of those aliquots went on to sequencing. This methods study used CD8 T cells to benchmark TCR RNA copy counting and molecular-identifier clustering-based TCR repertoire sequencing (MIDCIRS).

Libraries of naive CD8 T cells were generated from about 19,000 to 1,100,000 sorted cells, with 10%, 30% or 50% of the purified RNA used. Naive CD8 T cells were FACS-sorted as CD8+CD4-CCR7+CD45RA+ on a BD FACSAria II into RLT Plus buffer. To test detection sensitivity, Jurkat RNA equal to some 11 TCR copies was added to samples of about 19,000-1,100,000 naive CD8 T cells. CD8 T cells were enriched using RosetteSep CD8+ T Cell Enrichment Cocktail and Ficoll-Paque, and the enriched cells then underwent ACK red cell lysis. Ten or more counts support this clonotype. No antigen is known for it. No base qualities exist here, and no much larger clone lies one base off it. Library construction relied on PCR. The sequencer listed for this sample is Illumina HiSeq 4000. Bulk TCR libraries were generated as previously described, with the TCR primers listed in Table S5 used. Purification of total RNA was performed with the Qiagen AllPrep DNA/RNA kit. Before any analysis, reads coming from multiple sequencing runs of the same library were combined into one pool. From the authors' description of their analysis: Only reads with exact TCR constant sequence were kept, trimmed to 150 nt, and grouped by their 12-nt molecular barcodes. Within each barcode group, reads were sub-clustered at a 15% Levenshtein threshold, and quality-weighted consensus sequences were built per RNA molecule. Non-functional sequences were discarded, and so were lower-count sequences lying one edit away from another sequence. Based on a fit of two negative binomial distributions, barcode sub-clusters having less than 20% of the maximum read count were discarded. TCRdb redid the processing of the public reads, applying fastp at Q25 and MiXCR, and retained in-frame beta chains. When rows share a CDR3 protein, they turn into one entry using the most common DNA and genes. The V and J calls and clone size come from TCRdb's table, not from the authors' own analysis. The sample has some 320,000 distinct CDR3 sequences on record, around 21% of them singletons. The top ten hold approximately 0.83% of the sample.

Overall study outcomes, separate from this receptor: Spiked-in Jurkat TCR RNA equal to a single cell's worth was reported to be detectable even within 1,100,000 naive CD8 T cells. In CMV-specific effector cells, clones with more than 20 RNA copies contained over 99% of molecules, whereas in naive cells such clones contained under 1% of molecules. Spiked-in Jurkat TCR RNA (roughly 10 copies' worth), which is not part of the donor repertoire, was contained in the naive libraries. Highly expanded clone sizes could be underestimated if identical TCR molecules share a barcode. When barcode sub-clustering was omitted, TCR diversity was inflated by chimeric consensus sequences, with chimeras reaching as high as 47%. Approximately 3.3 recovered TCR RNA copies per cell were obtained by modeling, versus around 10 by digital PCR, implying a capture efficiency of 30% to 35%.

The sample was naive CD8+ T cells from blood, with Jurkat cell RNA spiked in. Read against the paper, the sample's cell subset or site label means: FACS-sorted CD8+CD4-CCR7+CD45RA+ naive T cells. The clonotype comes from a human donor in good health. Some libraries in this study had Jurkat cell RNA spiked in.

The DNA sequence is as follows: TGCGCCAGCAGCCTGGGACAGGAGGGCACTGAAGCTTTCTTT. This gives the protein CASSLGQEGTEAFF. The sequence joins TRBV5-1 to TRBJ1-1; 8 of the junction bases match TRBD1. Per the germline V gene, SGHRS is the CDR1 and YFSETQ is the CDR2. The cysteine opens and the phenylalanine closes a CDR3 of 14 amino acids. Of the read, only the CDR3 DNA is kept; its 42 bases are in frame from base 1. From V the trimming removes 4 bases and from J it removes 4 bases, while the gene matches leave 6 bases of the junction unaccounted for.